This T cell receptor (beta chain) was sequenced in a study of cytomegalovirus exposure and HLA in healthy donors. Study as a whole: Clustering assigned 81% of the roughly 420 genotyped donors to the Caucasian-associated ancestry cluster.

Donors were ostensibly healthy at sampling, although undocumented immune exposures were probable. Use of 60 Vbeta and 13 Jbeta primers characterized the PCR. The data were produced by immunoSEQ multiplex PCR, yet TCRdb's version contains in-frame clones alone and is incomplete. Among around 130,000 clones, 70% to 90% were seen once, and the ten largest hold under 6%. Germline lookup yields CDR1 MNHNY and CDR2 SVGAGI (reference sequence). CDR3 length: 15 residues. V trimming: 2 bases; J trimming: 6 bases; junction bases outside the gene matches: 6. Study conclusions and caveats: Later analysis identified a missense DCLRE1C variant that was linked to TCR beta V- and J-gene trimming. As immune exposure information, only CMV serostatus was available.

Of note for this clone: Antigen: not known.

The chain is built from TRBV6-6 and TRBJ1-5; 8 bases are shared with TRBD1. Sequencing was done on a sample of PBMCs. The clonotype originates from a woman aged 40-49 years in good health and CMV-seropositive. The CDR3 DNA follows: TGTGCCAGCAGTTACAGACAGGGGAGCGGTCAGCCCCAGCATTTT. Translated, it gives CASSYRQGSGQPQHF.